The 22 T cell receptor beta chains reported below all come from one sample, sequenced in a study of regulatory T cells in long-lasting Graves disease. As for time point: persistent/refractory GD, antithyroid drugs over 5 years with positive TRAb. Generation of the TCR library employed RNA extracted from PBMCs. iRepertoire HTBI primers and Arm-PCR of CDR3 regions built TCR beta libraries. TCRdb redid the calling of the multiplex PCR reads with MiXCR, one entry per CDR3 protein. The repertoire holds 400,000 to 500,000 distinct CDR3 sequences, with around 20% as singletons. The source was peripheral blood mononuclear cells (PBMCs), collected when the disease was refractory, from a patient treated with antithyroid drugs. The receptor set was obtained from a female donor with Graves disease.

The count of this clonotype is one. The chain recombines TRBV6-1 with TRBJ2-1; possibly TRBD2 for D (7 bases). CDR1 is MNHNS and CDR2 is SASEGT in the germline V gene. V was shortened by 1 base and J by 12 bases, with 16 bases between the two germline ends. The CDR3 contains 14 residues. The CDR3 nucleotides read TGTGCCAGCAGTGAAGTCGGGGGGCCGGTCCCGCAGTTCTTC. Protein sequence: CASSEVGGPVPQFF.

This clonotype was found many times. The chain joins TRBV29-1 to TRBJ2-5; D not resolved. This CDR3 is 12 amino acids long. Germline V gene data show CDR1 as SQVTM and CDR2 as ANQGSEA. Trimming left V 0 bases short and J 4 bases short, with 6 bases between. The CDR3 sequence: CSVEEAGETQYF. The DNA of the CDR3 is TGCAGCGTTGAAGAGGCTGGAGAGACCCAGTACTTC. Full variable domain (remainder filled in from reference TRBV29-1 and TRBJ2-5): SAVISQKPSRDICQRGTSLTIQCQVDSQVTMMFWYRQQPGQSLTLIATANQGSEATYESGFVIDKFPISRPNLTFSTLTVSNMSPEDSSIYLCSVEEAGETQYFGPGTRLLVL.

The rearrangement links TRBV5-1 to TRBJ1-1; D call uncertain. This CDR3 is 14 amino acids long. CDR1 SGHRS and CDR2 YFSETQ come from the germline V gene. V was cut by 3 bases and J by 4 bases, with 13 bases left in between. The CDR3 reads CASSSGPGSTEAFF. DNA for the CDR3: TGCGCCAGCAGCTCCGGACCGGGAAGCACTGAAGCTTTCTTT.

The V and J genes are TRBV18 and TRBJ2-7; 8 positions agree with TRBD1. CDR1 is KGHSH and CDR2 is LQKENI in the germline V gene. V dropped 0 bases and J dropped 0; count of bases not matched to a gene: 4. This CDR3 comprises 16 residues. CDR3 sequence (DNA): TGTGCCAGCTCACCACCCGTAACAGGGGGCTCCTACGAGCAGTACTTC. As protein: CASSPPVTGGSYEQYF.

This clonotype was picked up a small number of times. The rearrangement links TRBV2 to TRBJ2-5, with D maybe TRBD1 (6 bases). Germline CDR1 SNHLY, CDR2 FYNNEI. The CDR3 is 17 residues long. Trimming left V 2 bases short and J 5 bases short, with 21 bases between. Here the CDR3 reads CASSEIIGQPRGETQYF. In DNA, the CDR3 is TGTGCCAGCAGTGAAATTATAGGACAGCCTAGGGGGGAGACCCAGTACTTC.

The rearrangement joins TRBV27 to TRBJ1-2; the match to TRBD1 covers 10 bases. In germline, CDR1 is MNHEY, CDR2 SMNVEV (reference sequence). The J segment lost 5 bases and the V segment lost 5 bases, leaving 5 bases of the junction unmatched. The CDR3 runs 14 residues. For the CDR3, the DNA is TGTGCCAGCAGTAATGGACAGGGGGGGTATGGCTACACCTTC. Protein sequence: CASSNGQGGYGYTF.

This clonotype was seen repeatedly, ten times or more. The chain is built from TRBV28 and TRBJ2-5; 10 positions match TRBD2. The CDR3 runs to 14 residues. V lost 6 bases and J lost 4; bases outside the gene matches: 5. Germline CDR1 reads MDHEN; CDR2 reads SYDVKM. Here the CDR3 reads CASRSTSGIETQYF. CDR3 in DNA: TGTGCCAGCAGGTCAACTAGCGGGATAGAGACCCAGTACTTC.

The table lists this clonotype with many counts. This rearrangement joins TRBV20-1 to TRBJ1-5; the match to TRBD1 covers 7 bases. Germline lookup yields CDR1 DFQATT and CDR2 SNEGSKA (reference sequence). The CDR3 runs 12 residues. With V trimmed by 6 bases and J by 8 bases, 7 bases remained unmatched. This chain's CDR3 is CSAKTGTEPQHF. CDR3 DNA sequence: TGCAGTGCGAAGACAGGGACGGAGCCCCAGCATTTT.

At least ten counts were recorded for this clonotype. The gene calls are TRBV6-5 and TRBJ1-3; 8 bases are shared with TRBD1. Germline loops: CDR1 MNHEY, CDR2 SVGAGI. CDR3 length: 15 amino acids. V gave up 4 bases and J gave up 6 bases; unmatched junction bases: 8. The CDR3 here is CASSWGTGGVNTIYF. In DNA form, the CDR3 reads TGTGCCAGCAGTTGGGGGACAGGCGGAGTAAACACCATATATTTT.

This clonotype has at least ten counts. J is TRBJ2-5 and V is TRBV28; no definite D call. CDR1 MDHEN and CDR2 SYDVKM come from the germline V gene. This CDR3 comprises 12 residues. V was pared by 6 bases and J by 5 bases, with 10 bases between. CDR3 region: CASSLLGETQYF. The CDR3 region has the DNA TGTGCCAGCAGCCTCCTTGGGGAGACCCAGTACTTC.

Remarks on this clonotype: One end of the junction is discordant with germline, which a read error may explain. The chain recombines TRBV15 with TRBJ2-5; TRBD2 aligns across 8 bases. This CDR3 region has 13 residues. Germline values: CDR1 LNHNV, CDR2 YYDKDF (reference sequence). CDR3 nucleotides: TGTGCCACCAGCGTTAGCGGGAAGGAGACCCGGTACTTC. Residues: CATSVSGKETRYF.

The V call is TRBV15, the J call TRBJ2-1, with 7 nucleotides matching TRBD2. The CDR3 runs to 15 residues. Looked up from germline, CDR1 is LNHNV and CDR2 is YYDKDF (reference sequence). Trimming took 4 bases from V and 6 from J; bases not matched to a gene: 9. CDR3 DNA sequence: TGTGCCACCAGCAACCGGGACTACCTCCCCAATGAGCAGTTCTTC. This sequence encodes CATSNRDYLPNEQFF.

The sample holds many counts of this clonotype. This rearrangement joins TRBV7-3 to TRBJ2-5, with a weak D call TRBD1 (6 bases). V shed 2 bases and J shed 4 bases, with 14 bases lying between them. Germline values: CDR1 SGHTA, CDR2 FQGTGA. The CDR3 is 15 amino acids. The DNA of the CDR3 is TGTGCCAGCAGCTTAGCAGGGGCCCTTACAGAGACCCAGTACTTC. Amino acids: CASSLAGALTETQYF. Looking up the rest from reference TRBV7-3 and TRBJ2-5 gives the full variable domain: GAGVSQTPSNKVTEKGKYVELRCDPISGHTALYWYRQSLGQGPEFLIYFQGTGAADDSGLPNDRFFAVRPEGSVSTLKIQRTERGDSAVYLCASSLAGALTETQYFGPGTRLLVL.

Points on this clonotype: A single base separates this from a much larger clone, so it may be a read error. The rearrangement joins TRBV28 to TRBJ1-1, with unresolved D. Germline assignment: CDR1 MDHEN and CDR2 SYDVKM. V lost 5 bases and J lost 7, with 11 bases in between. The CDR3 is made up of 12 amino acids. This CDR3 is CASSPQRNEAFF. In nucleotides, the CDR3 is TGTGCCAGCAGTCCTCAGAGGAATGAAGCTTTCTTT.

The chain has TRBV28 and TRBJ2-7; 10 nucleotides line up with TRBD2. The CDR3 is 14 amino acids. V gave up 2 bases and J gave up 3 bases; unmatched junction bases: 1. The V gene's germline CDR1 is MDHEN and CDR2 SYDVKM. CDR3 nucleotides: TGTGCCAGCAGTTTAAGCGGGAGGGTCTACGAGCAGTACTTC. It codes for CASSLSGRVYEQYF.

This clonotype was recorded at least ten times. V and J are TRBV13 and TRBJ1-1; D uncertain. The germline V gene has CDR1 PRHDT and CDR2 FYEKMQ (reference sequence). The CDR3 has 14 residues. Trimming removed 3 bases from V and 3 bases from J, with 11 bases in between. CDR3 sequence (DNA): TGTGCCAGCAGCTTTGTAACACTTTACACTGAAGCTTTCTTT. It yields the protein CASSFVTLYTEAFF.

This clonotype was counted at least ten times. The chain uses TRBV12-3 or TRBV12-4 and TRBJ2-5, with D perhaps TRBD1 (5 bases). Between the trimmed V and J ends, which lost 4 bases and 1 base, there was a span of 10 bases. The CDR3 covers 14 residues. CDR3: CASSSGQGQETQYF. The CDR3 nucleotides read TGTGCCAGCAGTTCAGGGCAGGGCCAAGAGACCCAGTACTTC.

This clonotype was detected ten times or more. The chain uses TRBV12-3 or TRBV12-4 and TRBJ2-2, with 7 bases that match TRBD1. The CDR3 sequence is 16 residues long. V lost 4 bases, J lost 1 base, and 6 bases stayed unmatched. DNA for the CDR3: TGTGCCAGCAGTTCCGGCACAGGGGTGAACACCGGGGAGCTGTTTTTT. Encoded protein: CASSSGTGVNTGELFF.

This clonotype was seen only once. Possible read error: a much larger clone is one base away. The V call is TRBV5-1, the J call TRBJ2-7; a weak D match, TRBD2 (6 bases). Germline CDR1 is SGHRS and CDR2 is YFSETQ. The CDR3 length is 14 residues. This CDR3 is CASGWQAGSYGQYF. Written as DNA, the CDR3 is TGCGCCAGCGGGTGGCAGGCGGGGTCCTACGGGCAGTACTTC.

This clonotype appeared many times. The junction does not match germline at one end; this may be a read error. The genes are TRBV6-4 and TRBJ1-1, with D hard to call. The germline CDR1 and CDR2 sequences are MRHNA and SNTAGT. The CDR3 spans 13 residues. The CDR3 DNA is TGTGCCAGCAGTTACTCGGAACAAACTGAAGCTTTCTTT. Protein sequence: CASSYSEQTEAFF.

This clonotype was observed many times. The chain links TRBV28 to TRBJ1-5; TRBD1 aligns across 9 bases. CDR1 is MDHEN and CDR2 is SYDVKM in the germline V gene. This CDR3 spans 13 amino acids. V was clipped by 5 bases and J by 7 bases; unmatched bases: 3. The CDR3 region is CASSTGGRQPQHF. CDR3 nucleotide sequence: TGTGCCAGCAGTACAGGGGGCAGGCAGCCCCAGCATTTT.

Ten or more counts support this clonotype. The rearrangement joins TRBV28 to TRBJ2-7; no clear D gene. Germline lookup yields CDR1 MDHEN and CDR2 SYDVKM. V was cut by 1 base and J by 0 bases, with 16 bases left in between. This CDR3 comprises 17 residues. CDR3 in amino acids: CASSLSPAATLSYEQYF. CDR3 DNA: TGTGCCAGCAGTTTATCTCCCGCAGCGACTCTCTCCTACGAGCAGTACTTC.